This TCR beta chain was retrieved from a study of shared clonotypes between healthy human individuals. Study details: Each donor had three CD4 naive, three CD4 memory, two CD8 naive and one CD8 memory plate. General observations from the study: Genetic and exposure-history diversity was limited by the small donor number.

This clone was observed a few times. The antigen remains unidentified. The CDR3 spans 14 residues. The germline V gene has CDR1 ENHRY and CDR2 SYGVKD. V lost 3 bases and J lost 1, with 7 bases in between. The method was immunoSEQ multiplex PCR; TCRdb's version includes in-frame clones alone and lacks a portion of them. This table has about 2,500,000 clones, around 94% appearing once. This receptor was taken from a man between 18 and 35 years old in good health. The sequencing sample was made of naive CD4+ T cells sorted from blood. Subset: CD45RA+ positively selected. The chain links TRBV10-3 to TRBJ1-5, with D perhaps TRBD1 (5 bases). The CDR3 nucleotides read TGTGCCATCAGTGAAGGGGCCAGCAATCAGCCCCAGCATTTT. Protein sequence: CAISEGASNQPQHF.